These T cell receptor beta chains were read from a single sample in a study of blood T cell repertoires in COVID-19. Method: immunoSEQ multiplex PCR; TCRdb's copy keeps in-frame clones and lacks some. The sample carries 200,000 to 250,000 clones, around 84% recorded once. Sequencing used peripheral blood. Receptors originate from a human donor in a cohort sampled during active COVID-19. The CDR3 runs from the conserved cysteine through the conserved F or W. A D gene is named only where the DNA matches it firmly. Clone size is not always given. Where it is, it says once, few, many or a class for expanded clones.

size: -
J: TRBJ1-1
V: TRBV11-3
D: -
CDR3: CASSPAGLGGTEAFF
DNA: TGTGCCAGCAGCCCGGCAGGGCTGGGAGGCACTGAAGCTTTCTTT

size: -
J: TRBJ1-1
V: TRBV28
D: -
CDR3: CASGQQRLSTEAFF
DNA: TGTGCCAGCGGCCAACAGCGGTTGAGCACTGAAGCTTTCTTT

size: few
J: TRBJ2-7
V: TRBV28
D: TRBD1
CDR3: CASSGGQGLYEQYF
DNA: TGTGCCAGCAGCGGGGGACAGGGGCTATACGAGCAGTACTTC

size: many
J: TRBJ2-3
V: TRBV6-2/TRBV6-3
D: TRBD2
CDR3: CASSPLAGGPGTQYF
DNA: TGTGCCAGCAGCCCACTAGCGGGGGGGCCAGGTACGCAGTATTTT

size: -
J: TRBJ1-1
V: TRBV29-1
D: -
CDR3: CSVGQSNTEAFF
DNA: TGCAGCGTTGGACAATCGAACACTGAAGCTTTCTTT

size: -
J: TRBJ2-1
V: TRBV4-3
D: TRBD2
CDR3: CASSQEGTTHFF
DNA: TGCGCCAGCAGCCAAGAAGGGACTACCCACTTCTTC

size: few
J: TRBJ1-1
V: TRBV4-1
D: -
CDR3: CASSQERQNTEAFF
DNA: TGCGCCAGCAGCCAAGAGAGGCAGAACACTGAAGCTTTCTTT

size: -
J: TRBJ1-4
V: TRBV5-4
D: -
CDR3: CASSPAKGEKLFF
DNA: TGTGCCAGCAGCCCGGCAAAGGGGGAAAAACTGTTTTTT

size: -
J: TRBJ2-7
V: TRBV18
D: TRBD1
CDR3: CASSRGQGHSEQYF
DNA: TGTGCCAGCTCACGGGGACAGGGGCATAGCGAGCAGTACTTC

size: once
J: TRBJ2-6
V: TRBV4-1
D: TRBD2
CDR3: CASRVPGLERGSGANVLTF
DNA: TGCGCCAGCAGGGTGCCCGGACTAGAAAGAGGATCTGGGGCCAACGTCCTGACTTTC

size: -
J: TRBJ2-7
V: TRBV5-4
D: TRBD2
CDR3: CASSSGTSGGYEQYF
DNA: TGTGCCAGCAGCTCCGGGACTAGCGGGGGGTACGAGCAGTACTTC

size: -
J: TRBJ2-3
V: TRBV5-4
D: -
CDR3: CASSWSGASTDTQYF
DNA: TGTGCCAGCAGCTGGTCAGGGGCTAGCACAGATACGCAGTATTTT

size: -
J: TRBJ2-7
V: TRBV3-1/TRBV3-2
D: TRBD2
CDR3: CASAGLAGREQYF
DNA: TGTGCCAGCGCGGGACTAGCGGGACGCGAGCAGTACTTC

size: -
J: TRBJ1-1
V: TRBV5-1
D: -
CDR3: CASSLPGGVRTEAFF
DNA: TGCGCCAGCAGCTTGCCTGGGGGGGTTCGTACTGAAGCTTTCTTT

size: -
J: TRBJ1-2
V: TRBV7-2
D: -
CDR3: CASRKNSDYGYTF
DNA: TGTGCCAGCAGAAAAAATAGCGACTATGGCTACACCTTC

size: -
J: TRBJ2-3
V: TRBV6-6
D: -
CDR3: CASAVGETRGEDTQYF
DNA: TGTGCCAGCGCCGTTGGGGAGACTAGAGGTGAAGATACGCAGTATTTT

size: -
J: TRBJ2-1
V: TRBV7-9
D: -
CDR3: CASSLGGGSNEQFF
DNA: TGTGCCAGCAGCTTGGGAGGGGGGTCCAATGAGCAGTTCTTC

size: -
J: TRBJ2-1
V: TRBV5-5
D: TRBD1
CDR3: CASSRWDRGSSYNEQFF
DNA: TGTGCCAGCAGCCGATGGGACAGGGGGAGCTCCTACAATGAGCAGTTCTTC

size: -
J: TRBJ2-4
V: TRBV27
D: TRBD2
CDR3: CASRERGGRGNIQYF
DNA: TGTGCCAGCAGAGAGCGGGGGGGACGGGGAAACATTCAGTACTTC

size: -
J: TRBJ2-3
V: TRBV6-5
D: -
CDR3: CASSPKLPSPDTQYF
DNA: TGTGCCAGCAGCCCCAAGCTCCCTTCCCCAGATACGCAGTATTTT

size: -
J: TRBJ1-1
V: TRBV29-1
D: -
CDR3: CSVAFGTKNTEAFF
DNA: TGCAGCGTTGCCTTCGGGACAAAGAACACTGAAGCTTTCTTT

size: -
J: TRBJ1-1
V: TRBV6-6
D: -
CDR3: CASGGKNEAFF
DNA: TGTGCCAGCGGGGGGAAAAATGAAGCTTTCTTT

size: -
J: TRBJ2-2
V: TRBV7-2
D: TRBD1
CDR3: CASSLTGGNTGELFF
DNA: TGTGCCAGCAGCTTAACAGGGGGTAACACCGGGGAGCTGTTTTTT

size: -
J: TRBJ1-2
V: TRBV5-6
D: -
CDR3: CASSLDQGNGYTF
DNA: TGTGCCAGCAGCTTGGATCAGGGAAATGGCTACACCTTC

size: -
J: TRBJ2-3
V: TRBV7-9
D: TRBD2
CDR3: CASSPRLARGTDTQYF
DNA: TGTGCCAGCAGCCCCCGACTAGCCCGGGGCACAGATACGCAGTATTTT

size: -
J: TRBJ2-3
V: TRBV27
D: TRBD2
CDR3: CASSSSGTPDTQYF
DNA: TGTGCCAGCAGCTCAAGCGGGACCCCCGACACGCAGTATTTT

size: -
J: TRBJ2-7
V: TRBV11-2
D: -
CDR3: CASSPYDEQYF
DNA: TGTGCCAGCAGCCCCTATGACGAGCAGTACTTC

size: -
J: TRBJ2-2
V: TRBV28
D: -
CDR3: CASRDRGGPIGELFF
DNA: TGTGCCAGCAGGGACCGAGGGGGACCAATCGGGGAGCTGTTTTTT

size: -
J: TRBJ1-1
V: TRBV18
D: -
CDR3: CASSPSGAEAFF
DNA: TGTGCCAGCTCACCAAGTGGAGCTGAAGCTTTCTTT

size: -
J: TRBJ1-3
V: TRBV21-1
D: -
CDR3: CASSRRDSGLVTIYF
DNA: TGTGCCAGCAGCCGACGGGACAGCGGGCTTGTTACCATATATTTT

size: few
J: TRBJ2-7
V: TRBV7-2
D: -
CDR3: CASSLSRESYEQYF
DNA: TGTGCCAGCAGCTTATCCCGCGAGTCCTACGAGCAGTACTTC

size: -
J: TRBJ2-3
V: TRBV12-3/TRBV12-4
D: -
CDR3: CASRPGGTDTQYF
DNA: TGTGCCAGCCGTCCAGGGGGGACAGATACGCAGTATTTT

size: -
J: TRBJ1-5
V: TRBV6-2/TRBV6-3
D: -
CDR3: CASSSPSGQPQHF
DNA: TGTGCCAGCAGTTCCCCCAGTGGTCAGCCCCAGCATTTT

size: once
J: TRBJ1-3
V: TRBV15
D: -
CDR3: CATISTQSGNTIYF
DNA: TGTGCCACCATTTCCACCCAGTCTGGAAACACCATATATTTT

size: -
J: TRBJ2-5
V: TRBV6-2/TRBV6-3
D: TRBD1
CDR3: CASSLQGAEMEETQYF
DNA: TGTGCCAGCAGTTTACAGGGGGCTGAAATGGAGGAGACCCAGTACTTC

size: -
J: TRBJ2-1
V: TRBV19
D: -
CDR3: CASKQGENSYNEQFF
DNA: TGTGCCAGTAAACAGGGAGAAAATTCCTACAATGAGCAGTTCTTC

size: -
J: TRBJ2-7
V: TRBV5-4
D: -
CDR3: CASRLSGGPYEQYF
DNA: TGTGCCAGCAGGCTCTCCGGCGGGCCTTACGAGCAGTACTTC

size: -
J: TRBJ2-7
V: TRBV4-1
D: -
CDR3: CASSQKDGLPSYEQYF
DNA: TGCGCCAGCAGCCAGAAGGACGGACTTCCTTCCTACGAGCAGTACTTC

size: -
J: TRBJ2-5
V: TRBV24-1
D: -
CDR3: CATSAQAETQYF
DNA: TGTGCCACCAGTGCACAGGCGGAGACCCAGTACTTC

size: -
J: TRBJ2-3
V: TRBV28
D: TRBD2
CDR3: CASSSLAGGHTDTQYF
DNA: TGTGCCAGCAGTTCCCTGGCGGGGGGCCACACAGATACGCAGTATTTT

size: -
J: TRBJ2-1
V: TRBV4-3
D: TRBD2
CDR3: CASSQRAGSSYNEQFF
DNA: TGCGCCAGCAGCCAAAGAGCGGGATCTTCCTACAATGAGCAGTTCTTC

size: -
J: TRBJ1-2
V: TRBV5-1
D: -
CDR3: CASSPGTNYGYTF
DNA: TGCGCCAGCAGTCCCGGGACTAACTATGGCTACACCTTC

size: -
J: TRBJ1-3
V: TRBV6-5
D: TRBD1
CDR3: CASSYSGQGTGNTIYF
DNA: TGTGCCAGCAGTTACTCAGGACAGGGCACTGGAAACACCATATATTTT